This T cell receptor beta chain appears in the sequencing data of a study of blood T cell repertoires in COVID-19. Study in general: Samples of COVID-19 (acute and convalescent) were obtained from the United States, Italy and Spain. Sample material is recorded as cDNA or gDNA derived from T cells, B-cell-depleted T cells, or PBMCs.

Cohorts were determined from participant-reported clinical history. The repertoire was sequenced with immunoSEQ multiplex PCR; TCRdb's copy has only in-frame clones and lacks some. The top ten clones hold about 1.2% of a sample with 260,000 or so clones, 88% of them seen once. The CDR3 extends over 17 amino acids. Germline loops: CDR1 ENHRY, CDR2 SYGVKD. Trimming removed 0 bases at V and 4 bases at J, with 18 bases between. The sample comprised PBMCs or T cells enriched from blood (not recorded which). This clonotype originated in a woman aged 35 to 49 with acute COVID-19. This chain connects TRBV10-3 to TRBJ1-1, with D possibly being TRBD1 (5 bases). CDR3 coding DNA: TGTGCCATCAGTGAGTCACAAATGGGAGGGACTGGCACTGAAGCTTTCTTT. As protein: CAISESQMGGTGTEAFF.